The following is a T cell receptor beta chain sequence with its context. What it binds is not known. The sample originates from a study of CD8 T cells in Susac syndrome. Findings and limits, study-wide: The study's TCR sequencing and HLA analysis covered a relatively small number of individuals, and the study acknowledged this.

Random hexamers primed reverse transcription of roughly 0.45 to 1 ug RNA. Amplification of TCR beta CDR3 by immunoSEQ multiplex PCR spanned 54 Vbeta and 13 Jbeta. One entry per CDR3 protein, called by TCRdb with MiXCR from the immunoSEQ multiplex PCR reads. The sample has roughly 170,000 distinct CDR3 sequences; about 93% are singletons. FACS enriched CD8+ TEMRA cells, while bulk CD8+ and CD4+ were negatively isolated. The germline CDR1 and CDR2 sequences are SGHTA and FQGNSA. V was clipped by 5 bases and J by 3 bases, with 8 bases between them. The CDR3 totals 13 residues. The TCR was taken from a human donor with multiple sclerosis. The specimen was CD4+ T cells from PBMCs. The chain recombines TRBV7-2 with TRBJ1-5, with D hard to call. CDR3 nucleotide sequence: TGTGCCAGCAGCCAAGCCTACAATCAGCCCCAGCATTTT. Translating gives CASSQAYNQPQHF.